Listed below are T cell receptor beta chains from one sample, sequenced in a study of T cell clones after liver transplantation. Generated by immunoSEQ multiplex PCR, the TCRdb table keeps only in-frame clones and is missing some. The sample holds some 120,000 clones; about nine tenths are singletons and the top ten take 0.65% to 0.95%. This sample comprised CD4+ T cells from blood, obtained 12 months after liver transplant. The receptor source for this set is a human patient who received a liver transplant. A share of the T cells may be of graft donor origin. The CDR3 runs from the conserved cysteine through the conserved F or W. Fields, in order: clone size, V gene, D gene, J gene, CDR3 protein, CDR3 DNA. D genes are given only for firm matches. Expanded clones get a size class; other rows say once, few or many, or leave the size out.

size: NA
V: TRBV11-3
D: NA
J: TRBJ1-1
CDR3: CASSKGGEAFF
DNA: TGTGCCAGCAGTAAAGGGGGTGAAGCTTTCTTT

size: NA
V: TRBV5-6
D: TRBD2
J: TRBJ2-1
CDR3: CASSLLPTSEPYNEQFF
DNA: TGTGCCAGCAGCCTCCTCCCGACTAGCGAACCTTACAATGAGCAGTTCTTC

size: once
V: TRBV14
D: NA
J: TRBJ1-1
CDR3: CATSGSQTNTEAFF
DNA: TGTGCCACCTCCGGATCCCAGACGAACACTGAAGCTTTCTTT

size: NA
V: TRBV2
D: NA
J: TRBJ2-1
CDR3: CASSKGLGVEQFF
DNA: TGTGCCAGCAGTAAGGGACTGGGAGTGGAGCAGTTCTTC

size: NA
V: TRBV4-2
D: NA
J: TRBJ2-4
CDR3: CASSQESGRENIQYF
DNA: TGTGCCAGCAGCCAAGAATCGGGAAGGGAGAACATTCAGTACTTC

size: NA
V: TRBV28
D: NA
J: TRBJ1-4
CDR3: CASSHPGNRRYQTNEKLFF
DNA: TGTGCCAGCAGCCATCCCGGGAACAGGAGGTACCAAACTAATGAAAAACTGTTTTTT

size: NA
V: TRBV7-2
D: NA
J: TRBJ1-1
CDR3: CASSFGKNTEAFF
DNA: TGTGCCAGCAGCTTTGGGAAGAACACTGAAGCTTTCTTT

size: NA
V: TRBV11-3
D: NA
J: TRBJ2-3
CDR3: CASSQDQIGSDTQYF
DNA: TGTGCCAGCAGCCAAGACCAGATAGGATCAGATACGCAGTATTTT

size: NA
V: TRBV29-1
D: NA
J: TRBJ2-2
CDR3: CSVVGDTGELFF
DNA: TGCAGCGTTGTGGGTGACACCGGGGAGCTGTTTTTT

size: NA
V: TRBV2
D: TRBD2
J: TRBJ2-7
CDR3: CASSLTPGLAGAGEQYF
DNA: TGTGCCAGCAGTCTAACCCCGGGACTAGCGGGGGCGGGCGAGCAGTACTTC

size: NA
V: TRBV5-4
D: NA
J: TRBJ2-3
CDR3: CASSRRSATDTQYF
DNA: TGTGCCAGCAGCCGACGGAGCGCCACAGATACGCAGTATTTT

size: once
V: TRBV7-3
D: NA
J: TRBJ2-1
CDR3: CASSLSGVNVNEQFF
DNA: TGTGCCAGCAGCTTAAGTGGGGTAAATGTAAATGAGCAGTTCTTC

size: NA
V: TRBV25-1
D: TRBD1
J: TRBJ2-5
CDR3: CASSAIDRGGEQYF
DNA: TGTGCCAGCAGTGCCATCGACAGGGGGGGAGAGCAGTACTTC

size: NA
V: TRBV30
D: NA
J: TRBJ1-3
CDR3: CAWTAANTIYF
DNA: TGTGCCTGGACCGCCGCAAACACCATATATTTT

size: NA
V: TRBV4-1
D: TRBD1
J: TRBJ2-7
CDR3: CASSSRTGDGEQYF
DNA: TGCGCCAGCAGCAGTCGGACAGGGGACGGCGAGCAGTACTTC

size: NA
V: TRBV27
D: NA
J: TRBJ2-2
CDR3: CASSLNRYTGELFF
DNA: TGTGCCAGCAGTTTAAATAGATACACCGGGGAGCTGTTTTTT

size: NA
V: TRBV6-5
D: TRBD1
J: TRBJ1-1
CDR3: CASRKGQGTNTEAFF
DNA: TGTGCCAGCAGGAAAGGACAGGGTACGAATACTGAAGCTTTCTTT

size: NA
V: TRBV5-5
D: TRBD1
J: TRBJ2-7
CDR3: CASSFVVTGENSHF
DNA: TGTGCCAGCAGCTTTGTCGTGACAGGGGAGAATAGCCACTTC

size: NA
V: TRBV6-1
D: NA
J: TRBJ1-2
CDR3: CASSDSGTRYGYTF
DNA: TGTGCCAGCAGTGATTCCGGGACTCGGTATGGCTACACCTTC

size: NA
V: TRBV18
D: TRBD1
J: TRBJ1-2
CDR3: CASSPPGQGSQGYTF
DNA: TGTGCCAGCTCACCTCCGGGACAGGGCTCTCAGGGCTACACCTTC

size: NA
V: TRBV5-1
D: NA
J: TRBJ2-7
CDR3: CASCRDLSYEQYF
DNA: TGCGCCAGCTGCCGCGACTTGTCCTACGAGCAGTACTTC

size: NA
V: TRBV5-1
D: NA
J: TRBJ2-7
CDR3: CASSARGDGGEQYF
DNA: TGCGCCAGCAGCGCACGCGGGGATGGTGGCGAGCAGTACTTC

size: NA
V: TRBV7-8
D: NA
J: TRBJ2-1
CDR3: CASSLGTVNEQFF
DNA: TGTGCCAGCAGCTTAGGGACAGTCAATGAGCAGTTCTTC

size: once
V: TRBV20-1
D: NA
J: TRBJ2-5
CDR3: CSPGWGETQYF
DNA: TGCAGTCCAGGGTGGGGGGAGACCCAGTACTTC

size: NA
V: TRBV7-9
D: TRBD2
J: TRBJ2-3
CDR3: CASSLSAGEVNTQYF
DNA: TGTGCCAGCAGCCTATCGGCGGGGGAGGTTAATACGCAGTATTTT

size: NA
V: TRBV28
D: TRBD2
J: TRBJ2-7
CDR3: CASSLTSAGGQYF
DNA: TGTGCCAGCAGTTTAACTAGCGCCGGGGGGCAGTACTTC

size: once
V: TRBV30
D: NA
J: TRBJ1-1
CDR3: CAWRGRGNTEAFF
DNA: TGTGCCTGGAGAGGCAGGGGAAACACTGAAGCTTTCTTT

size: NA
V: TRBV29-1
D: NA
J: TRBJ2-7
CDR3: CSVEGRFSYEQYF
DNA: TGCAGCGTTGAAGGCAGGTTCTCCTACGAGCAGTACTTC

size: NA
V: TRBV18
D: NA
J: TRBJ1-1
CDR3: CASSPLSGTEAFF
DNA: TGTGCCAGCTCACCATTGTCGGGCACTGAAGCTTTCTTT

size: NA
V: TRBV5-6
D: NA
J: TRBJ2-2
CDR3: CASSPDTTGELFF
DNA: TGTGCCAGCAGCCCTGACACCACCGGGGAGCTGTTTTTT

size: NA
V: TRBV29-1
D: NA
J: TRBJ2-1
CDR3: CSGDGGGQQFF
DNA: TGCAGCGGGGATGGTGGGGGACAGCAGTTCTTC